This T cell receptor beta chain was recorded in a study of shared clonotypes between healthy human individuals. Study-level results: Non-shared clonotypes had lower generation probabilities than clonotypes shared by all four sorted-subset donors.

Assay used: immunoSEQ multiplex PCR; TCRdb lists only in-frame clones, some missing. The data contain 1.5 million to 2.5 million clones, over 85% of them singletons. This clone was recorded only once. The antigen is undetermined. Positive CCR7 selection of CD45RO-negative cells yielded the naive CD8 cells, and terminally differentiated effector memory CD45RA+ cells were excluded. The sequence was collected from a man between 18 and 29 years old in good health. Input material: naive CD8+ T cells sorted from blood.

The CDR3 DNA reads as TGTGCCAGCAGCAAGACAGGGGAAGAGACCCAGTACTTC. Translation: CASSKTGEETQYF. The V gene is TRBV7-9, the J gene TRBJ2-5; 8 bases are shared with TRBD1. The length of the CDR3 is 13 residues. Germline values: CDR1 SEHNR, CDR2 FQNEAQ (reference sequence). V was clipped by 5 bases and J by 3 bases; unmatched bases: 2.